This section outlines one TCR beta chain sequence together with its context. These data originate in a study of OX40 agonist ivuxolimab in advanced cancers. About the research overall: A male proportion of about 84% was recorded, with mean age around 62 years and range about 20 to 85.

The CDR3 runs to 14 residues. Germline assignment: CDR1 SQVTM and CDR2 ANQGSEA. V lost 4 bases to trimming and J lost 5 bases; unmatched junction nucleotides: 7. Clones were read by immunoSEQ multiplex PCR, and TCRdb kept only the in-frame ones, dropping some. The sample yields 7,000 to 9,500 clones, more than 75% seen once. Sequenced here: CD4+ or CD8+ T cells sorted from blood, sampled in a trial of the OX40 agonist ivuxolimab. This receptor was obtained from an adult with an advanced solid tumor such as melanoma, head and neck, liver or kidney cancer. The chain employs TRBV29-1 and TRBJ2-7, with 11 bases lining up with TRBD1. CDR3 in amino acids: CSVGGTDRGHEQYF. The DNA for the CDR3 is TGCAGCGTTGGAGGAACGGACAGGGGGCACGAGCAGTACTTC.